This T cell receptor (beta chain) comes out of a study of Ad26.COV2.S vaccination and SARS-CoV-2 variants. Looking at the study overall: Intramuscularly, Ad26.COV2.S was given either once or twice, 56 days apart. Overall study findings and caveats: Vaccine and placebo recipients had similar non-spike TCR breadth. Possible underestimation of total T cell responses by the TCR breadth and depth analyses was noted.

The treatment here: 15 to 20 received Ad26.COV2.S at low or high dose, single or two shots; 5 received placebo; per-sample allocation not given. Material that was analyzed had been drawn on day 63 after the first vaccine or placebo injection. Its platform was an Ad26 vector, and its expressed antigen was Wuhan-strain SARS-CoV-2 spike. Using immunoSEQ multiplex PCR, the repertoire was profiled, and TCRdb retains in-frame clones only, with some absent. The sample holds 400,000 to 450,000 clones, about 93% seen once. As to this clone: Its antigen is not known.

The sequence was collected from a person aged 18-65 years who received the Ad26.COV2.S COVID-19 vaccine or a placebo. Specimen: peripheral blood, collected in a trial of Ad26.COV2.S vaccine versus placebo.

The CDR3, as DNA: TGTGCCATCGGTAAGGCTAGCGGAGATGAGCAGTTCTTC. Translation: CAIGKASGDEQFF. The chain links TRBV10-3 to TRBJ2-1, with 7 bases identical to TRBD2. V shed 8 bases, J shed 8 bases, and the junction held 9 bases outside the gene matches. The CDR3 spans 13 residues. Germline V gene sequence: CDR1 ENHRY, CDR2 SYGVKD.